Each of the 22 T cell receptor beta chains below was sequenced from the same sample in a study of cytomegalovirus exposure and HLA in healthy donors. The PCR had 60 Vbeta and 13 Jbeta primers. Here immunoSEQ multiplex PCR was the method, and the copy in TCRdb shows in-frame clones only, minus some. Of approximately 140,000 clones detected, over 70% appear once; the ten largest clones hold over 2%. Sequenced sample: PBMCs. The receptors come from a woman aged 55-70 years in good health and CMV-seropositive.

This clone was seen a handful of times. CDR3 coding DNA: TGCGCCAGCTCGAGACAGGGGAACACTGAAGCTTTCTTT. The encoded protein is CASSRQGNTEAFF. The rearrangement uses TRBV4-1 and TRBJ1-1, with 7 bases matching TRBD1. Germline trimming cut 8 bases from V and 1 base from J; bases unmatched to any gene: 4. The CDR3 extends over 13 amino acids. Germline V gives CDR1 MGHRA, CDR2 YSYEKL.

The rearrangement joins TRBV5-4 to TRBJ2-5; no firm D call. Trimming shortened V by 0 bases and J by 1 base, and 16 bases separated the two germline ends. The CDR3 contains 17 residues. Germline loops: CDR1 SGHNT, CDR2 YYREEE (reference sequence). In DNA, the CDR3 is TGTGCCAGCAGCTTGGGAGGCGAGCCACCGCTCCAAGAGACCCAGTACTTC. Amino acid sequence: CASSLGGEPPLQETQYF.

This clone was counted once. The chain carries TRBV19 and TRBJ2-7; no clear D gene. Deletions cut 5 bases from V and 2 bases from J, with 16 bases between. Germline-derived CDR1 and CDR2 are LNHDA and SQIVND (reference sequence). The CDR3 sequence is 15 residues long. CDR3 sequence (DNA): TGTGCCAGTAGTTCGGAGCAGAGAGAGGCCTACGAGCAGTACTTC. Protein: CASSSEQREAYEQYF.

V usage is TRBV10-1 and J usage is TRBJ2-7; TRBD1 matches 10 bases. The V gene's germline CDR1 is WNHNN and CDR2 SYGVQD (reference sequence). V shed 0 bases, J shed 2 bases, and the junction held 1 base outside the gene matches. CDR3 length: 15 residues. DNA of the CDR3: TGCGCCAGCAGTGAGTCAGGGACAGGGGCCTACGAGCAGTACTTC. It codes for CASSESGTGAYEQYF.

CDR3 protein: CASSDPRGGMKNEQFF. CDR3 sequence (DNA): TGTGCCAGCAGTGACCCGAGGGGGGGGATGAAGAATGAGCAGTTCTTC. This chain connects TRBV25-1 to TRBJ2-1; possible D gene TRBD2, 7 bases. Germline V gene data show CDR1 as MGHDK and CDR2 as SYGVNS. With 3 bases removed from V and 7 bases from J, the gap between germline ends came to 19 bases. The CDR3 contains 16 residues.

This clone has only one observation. CDR3 in DNA: TGTGCTAGTGCTAGTGTCGGAGGGACTAATGAAAAACTGTTTTTT. It encodes CASASVGGTNEKLFF. V usage is TRBV12-5 and J usage is TRBJ1-4, with D uncertain. Trimming removed 7 bases at V and 2 bases at J, with 14 bases between. This CDR3 has 15 residues. Germline V gene data show CDR1 as LGHNT and CDR2 as FRNRAP.

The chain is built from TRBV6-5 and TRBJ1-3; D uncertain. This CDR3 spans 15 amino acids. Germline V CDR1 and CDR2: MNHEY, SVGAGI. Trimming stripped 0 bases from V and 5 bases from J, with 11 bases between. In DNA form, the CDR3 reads TGTGCCAGCAGTTACTCGACACTCACCCGAAACACCATATATTTT. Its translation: CASSYSTLTRNTIYF.

The chain's CDR3 is CASSPAGRLGDTQYF. In nucleotides, the CDR3 is TGCGCCAGCAGCCCCGCGGGTCGCCTGGGGGATACGCAGTATTTT. The chain employs TRBV4-1 and TRBJ2-3; tentative D call: TRBD2 (5 bases). CDR3 length: 15 amino acids. The germline V gene encodes CDR1 MGHRA and CDR2 YSYEKL. V shed 4 bases and J shed 6 bases, with 17 bases lying between them.

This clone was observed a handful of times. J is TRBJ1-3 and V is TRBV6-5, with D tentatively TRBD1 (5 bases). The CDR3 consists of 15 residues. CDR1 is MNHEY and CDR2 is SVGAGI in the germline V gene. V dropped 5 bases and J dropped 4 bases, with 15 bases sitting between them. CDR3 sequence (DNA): TGTGCCAGCAGTAACCGGGGACTTCCCGGAAACACCATATATTTT. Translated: CASSNRGLPGNTIYF.

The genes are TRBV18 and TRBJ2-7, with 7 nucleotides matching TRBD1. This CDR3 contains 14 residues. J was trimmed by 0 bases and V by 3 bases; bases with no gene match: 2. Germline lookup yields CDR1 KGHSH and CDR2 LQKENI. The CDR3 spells CASSPDRSSYEQYF. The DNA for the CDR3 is TGTGCCAGCTCACCGGACAGGAGCTCCTACGAGCAGTACTTC.

The CDR3 loop is CASSQSYLNTEAFF. The CDR3 bases are TGTGCCAGCAGCCAATCCTACCTGAACACTGAAGCTTTCTTT. The V gene is TRBV14, the J gene TRBJ1-1; no reliable D call. The CDR3 length is 14 residues. Trimming cost V 2 bases and J 0 bases, with 7 bases left between them. Per germline, CDR1 SGHDN and CDR2 FVKESK.

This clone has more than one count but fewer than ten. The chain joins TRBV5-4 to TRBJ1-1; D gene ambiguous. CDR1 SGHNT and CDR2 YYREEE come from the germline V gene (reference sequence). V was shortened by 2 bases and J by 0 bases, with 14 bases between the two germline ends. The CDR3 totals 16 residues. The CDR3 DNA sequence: TGTGCCAGCAGCTTAGGCACGGGGTCGATGAACACTGAAGCTTTCTTT. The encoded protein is CASSLGTGSMNTEAFF.

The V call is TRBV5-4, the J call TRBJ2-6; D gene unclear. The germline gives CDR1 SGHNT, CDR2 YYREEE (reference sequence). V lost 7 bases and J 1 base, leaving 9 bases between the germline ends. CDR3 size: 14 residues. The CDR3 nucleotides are TGTGCCAGCGCGGCCCCATCTGGGGCCAACGTCCTGACTTTC. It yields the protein CASAAPSGANVLTF. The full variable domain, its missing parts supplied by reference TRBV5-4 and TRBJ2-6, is ETGVTQSPTHLIKTRGQQVTLRCSSQSGHNTVSWYQQALGQGPQFIFQYYREEENGRGNFPPRFSGLQFPNYSSELNVNALELDDSALYLCASAAPSGANVLTFGAGSRLTVL.

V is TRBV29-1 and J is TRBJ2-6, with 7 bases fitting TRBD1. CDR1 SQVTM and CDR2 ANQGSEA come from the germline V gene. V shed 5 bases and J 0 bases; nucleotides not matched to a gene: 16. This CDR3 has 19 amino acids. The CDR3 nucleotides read TGCAGCGTTTGGGACCGACCGGGACAGTCAATCTCTGGGGCCAACGTCCTGACTTTC. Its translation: CSVWDRPGQSISGANVLTF.

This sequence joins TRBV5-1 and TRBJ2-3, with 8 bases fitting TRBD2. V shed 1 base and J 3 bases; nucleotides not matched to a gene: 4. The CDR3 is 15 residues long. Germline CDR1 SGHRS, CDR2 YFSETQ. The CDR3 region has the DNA TGCGCCAGCAGCTTGCATAGCGGGGAAACAGATACGCAGTATTTT. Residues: CASSLHSGETDTQYF.

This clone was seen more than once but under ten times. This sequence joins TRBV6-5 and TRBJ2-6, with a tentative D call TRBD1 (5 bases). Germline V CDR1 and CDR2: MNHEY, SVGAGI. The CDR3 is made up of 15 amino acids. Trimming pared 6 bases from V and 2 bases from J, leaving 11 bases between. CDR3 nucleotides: TGTGCCAGCAGCCTAGACAGCGCTGGGGCCAACGTCCTGACTTTC. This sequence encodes CASSLDSAGANVLTF.

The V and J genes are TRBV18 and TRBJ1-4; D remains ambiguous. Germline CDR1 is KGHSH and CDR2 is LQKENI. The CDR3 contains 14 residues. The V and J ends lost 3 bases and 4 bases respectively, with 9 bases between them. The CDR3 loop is CASSPRRDNEKLFF. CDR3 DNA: TGTGCCAGCTCACCGAGGCGGGATAATGAAAAACTGTTTTTT.

DNA for the CDR3: TGTGCCAGCAGTCCTCCGAACACCGGGGAGCTGTTTTTT. This translates into CASSPPNTGELFF. This chain uses TRBV27 with TRBJ2-2; D unresolved. Germline assignment: CDR1 MNHEY and CDR2 SMNVEV (reference sequence). CDR3 size: 13 residues. V gave up 5 bases and J gave up 0 bases, with 4 bases separating them.

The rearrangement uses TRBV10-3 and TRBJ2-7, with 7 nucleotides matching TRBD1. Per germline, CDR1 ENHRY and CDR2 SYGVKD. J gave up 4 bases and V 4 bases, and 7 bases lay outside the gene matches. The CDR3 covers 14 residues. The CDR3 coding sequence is TGTGCCATCAGTGGAACCGGGACAGCATACGAGCAGTACTTC. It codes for CAISGTGTAYEQYF.

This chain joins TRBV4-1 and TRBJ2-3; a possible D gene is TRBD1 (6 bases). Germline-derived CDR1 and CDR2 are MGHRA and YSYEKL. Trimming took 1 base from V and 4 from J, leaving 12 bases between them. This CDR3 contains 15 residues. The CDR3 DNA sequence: TGCGCCAGCAGCCAAGGCAGGGGAGTCCCAGATACGCAGTATTTT. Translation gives CASSQGRGVPDTQYF.

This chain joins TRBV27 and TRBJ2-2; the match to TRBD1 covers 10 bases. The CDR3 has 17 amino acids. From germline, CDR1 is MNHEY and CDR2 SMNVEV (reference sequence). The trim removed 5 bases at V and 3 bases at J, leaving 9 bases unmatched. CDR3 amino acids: CASSPDRGLRDTGELFF. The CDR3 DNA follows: TGTGCCAGCAGTCCTGACAGGGGGCTCCGTGACACCGGGGAGCTGTTTTTT.

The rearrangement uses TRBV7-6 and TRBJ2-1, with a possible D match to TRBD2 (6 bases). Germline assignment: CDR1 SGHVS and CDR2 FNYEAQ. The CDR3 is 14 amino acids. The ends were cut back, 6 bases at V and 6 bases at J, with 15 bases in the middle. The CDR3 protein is CASSSPGLLNEQFF. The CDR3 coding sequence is TGTGCCAGCAGTTCGCCGGGACTCCTCAATGAGCAGTTCTTC.